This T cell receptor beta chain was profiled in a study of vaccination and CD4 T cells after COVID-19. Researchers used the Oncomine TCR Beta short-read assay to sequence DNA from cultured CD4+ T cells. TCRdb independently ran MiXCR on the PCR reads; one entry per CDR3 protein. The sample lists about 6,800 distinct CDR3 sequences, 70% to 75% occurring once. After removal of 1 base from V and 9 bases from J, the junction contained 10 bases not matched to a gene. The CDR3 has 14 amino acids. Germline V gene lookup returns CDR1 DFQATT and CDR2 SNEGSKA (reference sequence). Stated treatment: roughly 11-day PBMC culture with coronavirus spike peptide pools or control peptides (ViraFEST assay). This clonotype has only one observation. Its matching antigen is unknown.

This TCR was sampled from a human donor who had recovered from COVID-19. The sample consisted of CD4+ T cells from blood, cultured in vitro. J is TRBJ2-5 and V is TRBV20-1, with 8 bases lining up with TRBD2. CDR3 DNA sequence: TGCAGTGCTAGAGGGCTAGCGGGCTCCGGGGCCCAGTACTTC. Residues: CSARGLAGSGAQYF.